This T cell receptor beta chain was found in a study of beta chain features in type 1 diabetes. Study results and limitations: When Type 1 diabetes patients were examined, their TCRB CDR3s proved moderately but significantly shorter in all four CD4+ subsets.

Sequenced material consisted of expressed TCRB transcripts (all of the isolated RNA was reverse transcribed). TCRdb keeps only in-frame clones here, not all; method: immunoSEQ multiplex PCR. The profile shows roughly 100,000 clones, under 30% of them singletons. This clone was detected only a few times. Antigen: not known. Germline V gene lookup returns CDR1 MNHNS and CDR2 SASEGT. Trimming shortened V by 1 base and J by 3 bases, and 16 bases separated the two germline ends. The CDR3 is 16 residues long. The sample taken for sequencing was central memory CD4+ T cells from blood. This sequence originates from a woman between 18 and 29 years old with type 1 diabetes. This chain joins TRBV6-1 and TRBJ2-7; D remains unclear. The CDR3 DNA reads as TGTGCCAGCAGTGAAGGTCGCCCGAGGTCGCACTACGAGCAGTACTTC. Translation gives CASSEGRPRSHYEQYF.